This paragraph reports one TCR beta chain. The sample is drawn from a study of blood T cell repertoires in COVID-19. About the research overall: From the United States, Italy and Spain came samples of acute and convalescent COVID-19. T cells, B-cell-depleted T cells, or PBMCs provided the cDNA or gDNA that served as material.

CDR1 is SNHLY, CDR2 FYNNEI, per germline. The ends were cut back, 5 bases at V and 8 bases at J, with 21 bases in the middle. The CDR3 spans 16 residues. As originally analysed: The assay estimated nucleated cells by amplifying reference gene primers. Here immunoSEQ multiplex PCR was the method, and the copy in TCRdb shows in-frame clones only, minus some. That table is the source of V, J and clone size, and D and trimming were worked out from the DNA. The table includes 130,000 or so clones, about 86% detected once. This TCR came from a woman in her sixties with active or convalescent COVID-19. The sequenced sample consisted of peripheral blood. This sequence joins TRBV2 and TRBJ1-4; D is possibly TRBD1 (6 bases). The CDR3 DNA reads as TGTGCCAGCAGTCAAGAATCGGGGGGCGCGAAGGAAAAACTGTTTTTT. Its protein product is CASSQESGGAKEKLFF.